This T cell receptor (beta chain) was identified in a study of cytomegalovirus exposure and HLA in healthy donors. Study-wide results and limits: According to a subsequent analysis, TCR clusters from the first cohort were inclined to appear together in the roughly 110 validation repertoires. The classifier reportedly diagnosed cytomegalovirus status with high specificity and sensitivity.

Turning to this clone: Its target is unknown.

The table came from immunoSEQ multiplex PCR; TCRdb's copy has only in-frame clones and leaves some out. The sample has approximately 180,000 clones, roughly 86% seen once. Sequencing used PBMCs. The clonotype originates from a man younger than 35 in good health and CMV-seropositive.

The CDR3 region has the DNA TGTGCCAGCAGCCTAACCTACGAGCAGTACTTC. This codes for CASSLTYEQYF. This chain links TRBV5-8 with TRBJ2-7; D is undetermined. V was shortened by 4 bases and J by 2 bases, with 4 bases between the two germline ends. Germline values: CDR1 SGHTS, CDR2 YDEGEE. The CDR3 spans 11 residues.